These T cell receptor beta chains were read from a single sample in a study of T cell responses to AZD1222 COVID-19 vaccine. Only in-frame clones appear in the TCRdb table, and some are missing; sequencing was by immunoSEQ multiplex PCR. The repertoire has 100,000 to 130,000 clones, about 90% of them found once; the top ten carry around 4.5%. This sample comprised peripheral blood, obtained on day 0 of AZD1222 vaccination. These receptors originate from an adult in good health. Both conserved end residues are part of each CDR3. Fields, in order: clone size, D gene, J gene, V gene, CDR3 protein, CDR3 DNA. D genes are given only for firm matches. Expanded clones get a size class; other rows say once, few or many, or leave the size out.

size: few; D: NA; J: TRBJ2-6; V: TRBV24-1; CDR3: CATTGNGANVLTF; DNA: TGTGCCACCACCGGTAATGGGGCCAACGTCCTGACTTTC
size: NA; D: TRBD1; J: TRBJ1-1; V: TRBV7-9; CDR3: CASNEDRGIVNEAFF; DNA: TGTGCCAGCAACGAGGACAGGGGGATCGTTAATGAAGCTTTCTTT
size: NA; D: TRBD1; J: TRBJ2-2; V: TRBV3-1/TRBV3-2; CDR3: CASSHHGQGATGELFF; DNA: TGTGCCAGCAGCCATCACGGACAGGGGGCGACCGGGGAGCTGTTTTTT
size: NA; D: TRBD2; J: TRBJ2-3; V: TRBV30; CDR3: CAWTTPWEGSSTDTQYF; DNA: TGTGCCTGGACCACCCCCTGGGAGGGGTCTAGCACAGATACGCAGTATTTT
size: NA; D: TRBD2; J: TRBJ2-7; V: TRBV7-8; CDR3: CASSRTSGSSYEQYF; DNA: TGTGCCAGCAGCCGGACTAGCGGGAGCTCCTACGAGCAGTACTTC
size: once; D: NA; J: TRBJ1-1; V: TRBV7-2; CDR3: CASSFQGRTEAFF; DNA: TGTGCCAGCAGCTTCCAGGGGAGGACTGAAGCTTTCTTT
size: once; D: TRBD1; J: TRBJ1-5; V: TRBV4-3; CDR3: CASSQDRVGQPQHF; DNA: TGCGCCAGCAGCCAGGACAGGGTGGGTCAGCCCCAGCATTTT
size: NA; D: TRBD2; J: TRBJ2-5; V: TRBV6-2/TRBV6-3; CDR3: CASSGGGSGVQETQYF; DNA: TGTGCCAGCAGTGGGGGAGGTAGCGGGGTTCAAGAGACCCAGTACTTC
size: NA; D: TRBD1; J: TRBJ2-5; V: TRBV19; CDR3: CASSPRQGAGGETQYF; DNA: TGTGCCAGTAGTCCCCGACAGGGGGCGGGTGGGGAGACCCAGTACTTC
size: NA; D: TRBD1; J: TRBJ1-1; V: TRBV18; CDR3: CASSGQGQNTEAFF; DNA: TGTGCCAGCTCAGGACAGGGGCAGAACACTGAAGCTTTCTTT
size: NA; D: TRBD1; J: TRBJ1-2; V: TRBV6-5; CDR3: CASSYRTGRGGYTF; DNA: TGTGCCAGCAGTTACCGGACAGGGAGGGGTGGCTACACCTTC
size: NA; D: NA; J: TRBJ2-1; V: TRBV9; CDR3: CASSDSLSPYNEQFF; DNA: TGTGCCAGCAGCGATTCCCTAAGCCCCTACAATGAGCAGTTCTTC
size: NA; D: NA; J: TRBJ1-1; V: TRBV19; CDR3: CASSMVGSNTEAFF; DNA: TGTGCCAGTAGTATGGTAGGGTCGAACACTGAAGCTTTCTTT
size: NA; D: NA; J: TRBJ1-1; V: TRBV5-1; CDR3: CASSLGAGVNTEAFF; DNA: TGCGCCAGCAGCTTGGGAGCAGGGGTGAACACTGAAGCTTTCTTT
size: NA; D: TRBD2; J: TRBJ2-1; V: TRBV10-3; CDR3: CAIRIGEGGYNEQFF; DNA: TGTGCCATCAGAATAGGGGAGGGAGGCTACAATGAGCAGTTCTTC
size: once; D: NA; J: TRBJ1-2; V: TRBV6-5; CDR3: CASSRGGWGYTF; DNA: TGTGCCAGCAGTCGCGGGGGCTGGGGCTACACCTTC
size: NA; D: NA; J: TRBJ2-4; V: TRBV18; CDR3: CASSPRGNIQYF; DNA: TGTGCCAGCTCACCACGGGGAAACATTCAGTACTTC
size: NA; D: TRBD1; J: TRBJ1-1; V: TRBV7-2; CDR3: CASSLIKLMGQANTEAFF; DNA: TGTGCCAGCAGCTTAATTAAATTGATGGGACAGGCGAACACTGAAGCTTTCTTT
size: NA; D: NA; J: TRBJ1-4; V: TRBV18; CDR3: CASSTLFPEKLFF; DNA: TGTGCCAGCTCGACTCTTTTCCCTGAAAAACTGTTTTTT
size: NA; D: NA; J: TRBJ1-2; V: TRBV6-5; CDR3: CASSSTKGANYGYTF; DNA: TGTGCCAGCAGTTCAACGAAAGGGGCTAACTATGGCTACACCTTC
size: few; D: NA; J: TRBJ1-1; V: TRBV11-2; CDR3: CASSQYTEAFF; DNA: TGTGCCAGCAGCCAATACACTGAAGCTTTCTTT